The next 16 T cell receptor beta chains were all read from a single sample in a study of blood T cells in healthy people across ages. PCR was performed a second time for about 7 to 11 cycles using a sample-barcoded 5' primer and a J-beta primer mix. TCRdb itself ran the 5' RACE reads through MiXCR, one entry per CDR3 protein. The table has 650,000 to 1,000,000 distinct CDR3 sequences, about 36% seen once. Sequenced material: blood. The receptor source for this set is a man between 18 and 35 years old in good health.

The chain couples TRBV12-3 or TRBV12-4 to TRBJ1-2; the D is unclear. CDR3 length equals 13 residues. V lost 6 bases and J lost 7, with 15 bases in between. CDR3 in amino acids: CASRARARVGYTF. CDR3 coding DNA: TGTGCCAGCAGAGCTAGGGCACGGGTTGGCTACACCTTC.

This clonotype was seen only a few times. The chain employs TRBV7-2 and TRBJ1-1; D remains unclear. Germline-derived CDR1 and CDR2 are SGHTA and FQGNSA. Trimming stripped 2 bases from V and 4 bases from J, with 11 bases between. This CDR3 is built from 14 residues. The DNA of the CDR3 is TGTGCCAGCAGCTTACATATGGAGTCCACTGAAGCTTTCTTT. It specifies CASSLHMESTEAFF.

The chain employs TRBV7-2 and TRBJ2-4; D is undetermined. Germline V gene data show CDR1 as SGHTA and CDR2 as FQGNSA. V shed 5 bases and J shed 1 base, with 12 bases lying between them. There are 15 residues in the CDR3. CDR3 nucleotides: TGTGCCAGCAGCCCAGACGTAGGGGCCAAAAACATTCAGTACTTC. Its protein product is CASSPDVGAKNIQYF.

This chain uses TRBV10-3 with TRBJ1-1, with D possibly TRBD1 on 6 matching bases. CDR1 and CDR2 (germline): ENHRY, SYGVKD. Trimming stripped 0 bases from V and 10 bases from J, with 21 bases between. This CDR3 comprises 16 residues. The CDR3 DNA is TGTGCCATCAGTGAGTCGGGGGGGACAAGCACCGCGGGAGCTTTCTTT. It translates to CAISESGGTSTAGAFF.

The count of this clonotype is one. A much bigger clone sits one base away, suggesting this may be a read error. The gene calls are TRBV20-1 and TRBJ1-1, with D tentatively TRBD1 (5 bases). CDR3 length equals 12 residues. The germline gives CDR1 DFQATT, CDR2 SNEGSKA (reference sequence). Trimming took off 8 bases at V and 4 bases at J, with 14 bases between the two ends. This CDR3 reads CSTKQAVTEAFF. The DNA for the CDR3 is TGCAGTACTAAACAGGCGGTCACTGAAGCTTTCTTT.

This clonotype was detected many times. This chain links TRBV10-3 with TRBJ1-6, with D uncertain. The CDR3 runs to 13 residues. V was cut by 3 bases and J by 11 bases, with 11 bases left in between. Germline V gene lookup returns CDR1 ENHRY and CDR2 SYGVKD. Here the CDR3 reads CAISDSEKAPLHF. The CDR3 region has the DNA TGTGCCATCAGTGATTCGGAGAAAGCACCCCTCCACTTT.

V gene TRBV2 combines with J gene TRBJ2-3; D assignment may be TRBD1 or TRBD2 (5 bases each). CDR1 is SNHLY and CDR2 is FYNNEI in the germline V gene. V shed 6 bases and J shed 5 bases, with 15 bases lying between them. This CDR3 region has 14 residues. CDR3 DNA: TGTGCCAGCAGCGTCCCGTTTGGGGGAGATACGCAGTATTTT. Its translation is CASSVPFGGDTQYF.

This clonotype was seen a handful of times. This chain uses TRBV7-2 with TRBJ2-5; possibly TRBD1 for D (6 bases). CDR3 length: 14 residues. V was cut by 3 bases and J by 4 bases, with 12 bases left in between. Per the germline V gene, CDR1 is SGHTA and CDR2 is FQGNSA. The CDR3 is CASSFTGLLETQYF. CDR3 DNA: TGTGCCAGCAGCTTCACAGGGCTACTAGAGACCCAGTACTTC.

This CDR3 reads CASSLYGNYNEQFF. The CDR3, as DNA: TGTGCCAGCAGTCTTTATGGGAACTACAATGAGCAGTTCTTC. The chain employs TRBV2 and TRBJ2-1; D not resolved. Per germline, CDR1 SNHLY and CDR2 FYNNEI. This CDR3 region has 14 residues. Deletions cut 5 bases from V and 3 bases from J, with 11 bases between.

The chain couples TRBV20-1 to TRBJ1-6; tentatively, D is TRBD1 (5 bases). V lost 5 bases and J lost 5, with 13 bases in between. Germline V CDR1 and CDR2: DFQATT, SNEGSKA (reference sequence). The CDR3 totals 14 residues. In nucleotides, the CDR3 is TGCAGTGCTTCAGGGATAAGAGATAATTCACCCCTCCACTTT. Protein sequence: CSASGIRDNSPLHF.

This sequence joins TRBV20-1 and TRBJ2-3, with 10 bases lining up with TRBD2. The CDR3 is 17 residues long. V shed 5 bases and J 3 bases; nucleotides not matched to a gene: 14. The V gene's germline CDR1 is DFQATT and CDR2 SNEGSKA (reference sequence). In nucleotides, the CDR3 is TGCAGTGCTCTCGGTCCCCTACGAGCGGGGGGGACAGATACGCAGTATTTT. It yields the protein CSALGPLRAGGTDTQYF.

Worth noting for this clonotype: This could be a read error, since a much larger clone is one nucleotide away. The CDR3 region has the DNA TGCAGTGCTAGAGATCTCGGCAGGGGGCTTAACGAGCAGTTCTTC. Its translation: CSARDLGRGLNEQFF. V is TRBV20-1 and J is TRBJ2-1; 8 bases match TRBD1. This CDR3 is 15 amino acids long. Unmatched junction bases numbered 11, after V lost 0 bases and J lost 10 bases. Germline CDR1 DFQATT, CDR2 SNEGSKA (reference sequence).

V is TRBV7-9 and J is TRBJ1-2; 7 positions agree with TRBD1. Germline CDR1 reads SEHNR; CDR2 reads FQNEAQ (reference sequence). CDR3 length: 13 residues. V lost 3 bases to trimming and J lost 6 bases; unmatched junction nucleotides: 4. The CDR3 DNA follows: TGTGCCAGCAGCTTTACAGGGGACAATGGCTACACCTTC. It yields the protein CASSFTGDNGYTF.

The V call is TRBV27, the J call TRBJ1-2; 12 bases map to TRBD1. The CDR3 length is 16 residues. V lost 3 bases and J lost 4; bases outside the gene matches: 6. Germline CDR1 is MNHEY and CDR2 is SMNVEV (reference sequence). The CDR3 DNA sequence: TGTGCCAGCAGTTTGTCCCGGGACAGGGGGCTCTATGGCTACACCTTC. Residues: CASSLSRDRGLYGYTF.

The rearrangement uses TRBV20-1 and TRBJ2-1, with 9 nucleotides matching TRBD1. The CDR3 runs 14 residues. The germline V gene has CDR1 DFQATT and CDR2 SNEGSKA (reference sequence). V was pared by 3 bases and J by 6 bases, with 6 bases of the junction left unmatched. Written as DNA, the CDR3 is TGCAGTGCTAGGGACCGGACAGGGGCCAATGAGCAGTTCTTC. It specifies CSARDRTGANEQFF.

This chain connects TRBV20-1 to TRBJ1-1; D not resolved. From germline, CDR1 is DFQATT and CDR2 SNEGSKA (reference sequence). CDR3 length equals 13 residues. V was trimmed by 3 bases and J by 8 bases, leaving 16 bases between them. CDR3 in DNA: TGCAGTGCTAGTCGAGTAGGAGGGATCGAAGCTTTCTTT. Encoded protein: CSASRVGGIEAFF.